The rows below give T cell receptor beta chains drawn from one sample of a study of regulatory T cells in long-lasting Graves disease. TCRdb analysed the multiplex PCR reads with MiXCR anew, one entry per CDR3 protein. The sample records roughly 400,000 distinct CDR3 sequences, less than 20% being singletons. This sample was also put to use in a study of T cells in Graves' hyperthyroidism and ophthalmopathy.

The starting material was peripheral blood mononuclear cells (PBMCs), obtained at new diagnosis, from a patient treated with antithyroid drugs. Receptors originate from a woman aged 18-35 years with Graves disease. The CDR3 runs from the conserved cysteine through the conserved F or W. The order of the fields is V gene, D gene, clone size, J gene, CDR3 protein, CDR3 DNA. D genes are given only for firm matches. A row's size may be missing; if present it is once, few, many or a size class.

TRBV6-2/TRBV6-3	TRBD2	NA	TRBJ2-1	CASSYVRTSGDNEQFF	TGTGCCAGCAGTTACGTCCGGACTAGCGGCGACAATGAGCAGTTCTTC
TRBV11-2	NA	many	TRBJ2-1	CASSLDPRASSYNEQFF	TGTGCCAGCAGCTTAGATCCCAGGGCTAGCTCCTACAATGAGCAGTTCTTC
TRBV2	NA	few	TRBJ1-4	CASSELARSTNEKLFF	TGTGCCAGCAGTGAGTTGGCCAGATCAACTAATGAAAAACTGTTTTTT
TRBV4-1	TRBD1	few	TRBJ2-7	CASSQEAPGTGFYEQYF	TGCGCCAGCAGCCAAGAAGCCCCCGGGACAGGGTTCTACGAGCAGTACTTC
TRBV2	TRBD1	many	TRBJ1-6	CASSENRGISPLHF	TGTGCCAGCAGTGAGAACAGGGGAATTTCACCCCTCCACTTT
TRBV29-1	NA	few	TRBJ1-1	CSAWTGFGTEAFF	TGCAGCGCCTGGACGGGTTTTGGCACTGAAGCTTTCTTT
TRBV10-3	NA	few	TRBJ2-7	CAISESFDVSYEQYF	TGTGCCATCAGTGAGTCGTTTGACGTTTCCTACGAGCAGTACTTC
TRBV20-1	TRBD2	many	TRBJ2-1	CSALSGSGAYNEQFF	TGCAGTGCTCTTAGCGGGAGTGGGGCCTACAATGAGCAGTTCTTC
TRBV10-3	NA	NA	TRBJ2-5	CAISESTKTQYF	TGTGCCATCAGTGAGTCGACGAAGACCCAGTACTTC
TRBV12-3/TRBV12-4	NA	NA	TRBJ2-3	CASSFSEDTQYF	TGTGCCAGCAGTTTCTCAGAGGATACGCAGTATTTT
TRBV7-7	TRBD1	NA	TRBJ1-1	CESIPGQGRWGTEAFF	TGTGAGAGCATCCCGGGACAGGGACGATGGGGGACTGAAGCTTTCTTT
TRBV12-3/TRBV12-4	NA	many	TRBJ1-3	CASTGTQAGNTIYF	TGTGCCAGCACCGGGACACAGGCTGGAAACACCATATATTTT
TRBV12-3/TRBV12-4	NA	many	TRBJ2-1	CASSLSGLAGIEQFF	TGTGCCAGCAGTTTATCCGGGTTGGCGGGGATTGAGCAGTTCTTC
TRBV30	TRBD2	many	TRBJ2-2	CAWSVPWEGNTGELFF	TGTGCCTGGAGTGTACCCTGGGAGGGAAACACCGGGGAGCTGTTTTTT
TRBV28	TRBD2	few	TRBJ2-1	CASSLLETSVKNEQFF	TGTGCCAGCAGCCTCTTAGAGACTAGCGTAAAAAATGAGCAGTTCTTC
TRBV11-2	NA	few	TRBJ2-1	CASSLVGLYEQFF	TGTGCCAGCAGCTTAGTCGGTTTGTATGAGCAGTTCTTC
TRBV12-3/TRBV12-4	NA	many	TRBJ2-1	CASSLSRGVEQSYNEQFF	TGTGCCAGCAGTTTAAGCCGAGGGGTCGAGCAATCCTACAATGAGCAGTTCTTC
TRBV11-1	NA	NA	TRBJ2-4	CASSLGALAKNIQYF	TGTGCCAGCAGCTTAGGGGCACTAGCCAAAAACATTCAGTACTTC
TRBV29-1	NA	many	TRBJ2-7	CSVRQDTYEQYF	TGCAGCGTCCGACAGGATACCTACGAGCAGTACTTC
TRBV30	TRBD1	NA	TRBJ1-4	CAWSILTGINEKLFF	TGTGCCTGGAGCATCCTGACAGGGATAAATGAAAAACTGTTTTTT
TRBV5-1	NA	NA	TRBJ2-7	CASSLEAGNYEQYF	TGCGCCAGCAGCTTGGAGGCAGGAAACTACGAGCAGTACTTC
TRBV7-2	NA	NA	TRBJ2-5	CASSHRTGASETQYF	TGTGCCAGCAGCCATCGGACGGGAGCATCAGAGACCCAGTACTTC
TRBV7-8	NA	many	TRBJ2-7	CASSRGAQVLDEQYF	TGTGCCAGCAGCAGGGGGGCGCAGGTCCTCGACGAGCAGTACTTC
TRBV20-1	NA	many	TRBJ1-5	CSARDPGNQPQHF	TGCAGTGCTAGAGATCCGGGCAATCAGCCCCAGCATTTT
TRBV20-1	TRBD1	NA	TRBJ1-4	CSARSYRGKLEKLFF	TGCAGTGCTAGATCATACAGGGGAAAGTTGGAAAAACTGTTTTTT
TRBV6-1	NA	many	TRBJ1-5	CASRPITGLNSNQPQHF	TGTGCCAGCAGGCCTATTACAGGGCTTAATAGCAATCAGCCCCAGCATTTT
TRBV9	NA	NA	TRBJ2-1	CASSPGRRNNEQFF	TGTGCCAGCAGCCCCGGACGGCGGAACAATGAGCAGTTCTTC
TRBV7-9	NA	few	TRBJ2-3	CASSPGLVRGDTQYF	TGTGCCAGCAGCCCAGGGTTAGTCCGGGGAGATACGCAGTATTTT
TRBV4-1	NA	NA	TRBJ2-6	CASRQDQGISSGANVLTF	TGCGCCAGCAGACAGGATCAGGGGATAAGCTCTGGGGCCAACGTCCTGACTTTC
TRBV7-3	NA	many	TRBJ2-7	CASSNGPSPSYEQYF	TGTGCCAGCAGCAACGGGCCCTCGCCTTCCTACGAGCAGTACTTC
TRBV18	TRBD1	NA	TRBJ2-6	CASSPTGGAGANVLTF	TGTGCCAGCTCCCCCACAGGGGGCGCTGGGGCCAACGTCCTGACTTTC
TRBV20-1	NA	NA	TRBJ1-2	CSARGQVDAGYTF	TGCAGTGCTAGAGGACAGGTGGATGCTGGCTACACCTTC
TRBV20-1	TRBD2	NA	TRBJ2-3	CSALSGRLDTQYF	TGCAGTGCCCTCAGCGGGAGGTTAGATACGCAGTATTTT